The next 13 T cell receptor beta chains were all read from a single sample in a study of blood T cell repertoires in COVID-19. The repertoire was sequenced with immunoSEQ multiplex PCR; TCRdb's copy has only in-frame clones and lacks some. The sample shows about 64,000 clones, approximately 90% of them seen only once. The specimen sequenced was peripheral blood. These receptors were taken from a human donor in a cohort sampled during active COVID-19.

This chain uses TRBV6-5 with TRBJ2-1; D remains ambiguous. CDR3 length equals 11 residues. Trimming left V 6 bases short and J 9 bases short, with 9 bases between. From germline, CDR1 is MNHEY and CDR2 SVGAGI. The CDR3 loop is CASSRAGEQFF. The CDR3 coding sequence is TGTGCCAGCAGCCGCGCCGGTGAGCAGTTCTTC.

The chain has TRBV11-2 and TRBJ2-7, with 8 nucleotides matching TRBD1. Germline V gene data show CDR1 as SGHAT and CDR2 as FQNNGV. The junction had 8 bases not matched to a gene; V was cut back by 3 bases and J by 1 base. There are 16 residues in the CDR3. CDR3 loop: CASSFPGTGKSYEQYF. CDR3 nucleotides: TGTGCCAGCAGCTTTCCCGGGACAGGTAAATCCTACGAGCAGTACTTC.

The chain uses TRBV10-3 and TRBJ2-1, with 7 positions matching TRBD2. The CDR3 consists of 14 residues. V gave up 8 bases and J gave up 2 bases; unmatched junction bases: 6. The germline V gene encodes CDR1 ENHRY and CDR2 SYGVKD. CDR3 DNA: TGTGCCATCCTTGCGGGAGAGGCCTACAATGAGCAGTTCTTC. Its protein is CAILAGEAYNEQFF.

This chain uses TRBV5-4 with TRBJ2-5; TRBD2 matches 11 bases. Germline trimming cut 8 bases from V and 2 bases from J; bases unmatched to any gene: 8. Germline values: CDR1 SGHNT, CDR2 YYREEE (reference sequence). This CDR3 comprises 15 residues. The CDR3 region is CASTTSGSQQETQYF. As DNA, the CDR3 is TGTGCCAGTACTACTAGCGGGAGTCAACAAGAGACCCAGTACTTC. The full variable domain, completed using reference TRBV5-4 and TRBJ2-5, is ETGVTQSPTHLIKTRGQQVTLRCSSQSGHNTVSWYQQALGQGPQFIFQYYREEENGRGNFPPRFSGLQFPNYSSELNVNALELDDSALYLCASTTSGSQQETQYFGPGTRLLVL.

The chain joins TRBV10-1 to TRBJ2-1, with D perhaps matching TRBD2 (6 bases). Trimming removed 10 bases from V and 6 bases from J, with 19 bases in between. The germline V gene has CDR1 WNHNN and CDR2 SYGVQD (reference sequence). This CDR3 contains 14 residues. CDR3 DNA sequence: TGCGCCACCGGGAGCGTAGCGGAGAGCAATGAGCAGTTCTTC. Its protein is CATGSVAESNEQFF.

This rearrangement joins TRBV4-2 to TRBJ1-6; D is possibly TRBD1 (5 bases). Trimming took 4 bases from V and 10 from J, leaving 17 bases between them. Germline-derived CDR1 and CDR2 are LGHNA and YNFKEQ. The CDR3 is 15 amino acids. Written as DNA, the CDR3 is TGTGCCAGCAGCCCCCGGGACTCGAGTACCTCACCCCTCCACTTT. Its translation is CASSPRDSSTSPLHF.

CDR3: CASSFAGLVEAFF. DNA of the CDR3: TGTGCCAGCAGTTTTGCAGGCTTGGTTGAAGCTTTCTTT. This chain joins TRBV12-3 or TRBV12-4 and TRBJ1-1; no reliable D call. Trimming stripped 3 bases from V and 7 bases from J, with 12 bases between. The CDR3 has 13 residues.

The rearrangement joins TRBV11-2 to TRBJ1-3; D gene uncertain. Deletions cut 3 bases from V and 2 bases from J, with 8 bases between. CDR3 size: 14 residues. Germline V gene sequence: CDR1 SGHAT, CDR2 FQNNGV. CDR3 protein: CASSFPGTGNTIYF. DNA for the CDR3: TGTGCCAGCAGCTTCCCAGGAACTGGAAACACCATATATTTT.

This sequence joins TRBV7-2 and TRBJ2-1; 8 positions match TRBD2. The trim removed 1 base at V and 8 bases at J, leaving 10 bases unmatched. Germline CDR1 is SGHTA and CDR2 is FQGNSA. The CDR3 is 16 amino acids. CDR3: CASSLVAGRPKDEQFF. CDR3 DNA: TGTGCCAGCAGCTTAGTAGCGGGAAGGCCGAAGGATGAGCAGTTCTTC.

A word on this clone: The sample carries other DNA sequences with the same CDR3. The J gene is TRBJ2-7, the V gene TRBV28; D unresolved. There are 12 residues in the CDR3. Germline V CDR1 and CDR2: MDHEN, SYDVKM. Between the trimmed V and J ends, which lost 3 bases and 3 bases, there was a span of 6 bases. DNA for the CDR3: TGTGCCAGCAGTTTGGCCCGCTACGAGCAGTACTTC. Translation gives CASSLARYEQYF.

This clone was detected a few times. The V call is TRBV7-9, the J call TRBJ2-7; no reliable D call. V gave up 7 bases and J gave up 4 bases, with 14 bases separating them. Germline V gene sequence: CDR1 SEHNR, CDR2 FQNEAQ (reference sequence). The CDR3 extends over 13 amino acids. CDR3: CASKWQFKYEQYF. The CDR3 DNA reads TGTGCCAGCAAATGGCAGTTCAAGTACGAGCAGTACTTC.

The V gene is TRBV5-1, the J gene TRBJ2-3; 12 bases fit TRBD2. CDR1 SGHRS and CDR2 YFSETQ come from the germline V gene. Trimming removed 4 bases from V and 0 bases from J; junction bases left unmatched: 15. This CDR3 has 20 residues. CDR3 residues: CASSPSLAGGPVTSTDTQYF. Here the CDR3 DNA reads TGCGCCAGCAGCCCTTCACTAGCGGGAGGACCGGTGACTAGCACAGATACGCAGTATTTT.

The V and J genes are TRBV11-2 and TRBJ2-7; TRBD1 agrees at 9 bases. Per the germline V gene, CDR1 is SGHAT and CDR2 is FQNNGV. J was trimmed by 3 bases and V by 5 bases; bases with no gene match: 5. CDR3 size: 14 residues. The CDR3 loop is CASSQGTGFYEQYF. The DNA of the CDR3 is TGTGCCAGCAGCCAGGGGACAGGGTTCTACGAGCAGTACTTC.